Listed below are T cell receptor beta chains from one sample, sequenced in a study of cytomegalovirus exposure and HLA in healthy donors. The table came from immunoSEQ multiplex PCR; TCRdb's copy has only in-frame clones and leaves some out. This sample has about 160,000 clones; approximately 80% occur once, and the top ten carry approximately 1.3%. Specimen: PBMCs. The receptors come from a young man in good health and CMV-seronegative. Each CDR3 is given with its conserved first and last residue. The D gene is left open where the match is weak. Rows give clone size only sometimes, using once, few, many, or a class for an expanded clone.

>TRBJ1-4|TRBD1|NA|TRBV5-1
CASSSVPGQGRGEKLFF
TGCGCCAGCAGCTCGGTCCCGGGACAGGGACGAGGCGAAAAACTGTTTTTT
>TRBJ2-5|TRBD1|NA|TRBV4-1
CASSQGQGSIETQYF
TGCGCCAGCAGCCAAGGACAGGGGAGCATCGAGACCCAGTACTTC
>TRBJ1-2|NA|NA|TRBV2
CASSVEGDGYGYTF
TGTGCCAGCAGTGTAGAAGGGGATGGCTATGGCTACACCTTC
>TRBJ2-5|NA|few|TRBV7-3
CASSLGLAYQETQYF
TGTGCCAGCAGTCTAGGATTAGCGTACCAAGAGACCCAGTACTTC
>TRBJ2-1|NA|NA|TRBV4-1
CASSHPPTGNEQFF
TGCGCCAGCAGCCATCCCCCTACAGGGAACGAGCAGTTCTTC
>TRBJ2-3|TRBD2|few|TRBV6-1
CASTAGGKTDTQYF
TGTGCCAGCACCGCGGGGGGCAAGACAGATACGCAGTATTTT
>TRBJ1-5|TRBD1|NA|TRBV27
CASRPGQDNQPQHF
TGTGCCAGCAGGCCTGGACAGGACAATCAGCCCCAGCATTTT
>TRBJ2-7|NA|NA|TRBV4-3
CASSRSSSDHSYEQYF
TGCGCCAGCAGCCGGTCGTCTAGCGACCACTCCTACGAGCAGTACTTC
>TRBJ2-1|TRBD1|NA|TRBV7-6
CASSLGDRGSDEQFF
TGTGCCAGCAGCTTAGGGGACAGGGGTTCGGATGAGCAGTTCTTC
>TRBJ2-7|NA|NA|TRBV19
CASSREGHYEQYF
TGTGCCAGTAGTCGGGAAGGGCACTACGAGCAGTACTTC
>TRBJ2-5|NA|NA|TRBV19
CASSPGYQETQYF
TGTGCCAGTAGTCCGGGGTACCAAGAGACCCAGTACTTC
>TRBJ2-3|TRBD2|once|TRBV4-3
CASSQEPKRGPGTDTQYF
TGCGCCAGCAGCCAAGAACCCAAGCGGGGGCCCGGCACAGATACGCAGTATTTT
>TRBJ2-7|TRBD2|NA|TRBV4-3
CASSQERLAELTYEQYF
TGCGCCAGCAGCCAAGAACGGCTAGCGGAGTTAACCTACGAGCAGTACTTC
>TRBJ2-5|NA|NA|TRBV10-3
CAISESSQGPLGETQYF
TGTGCCATCAGTGAGTCCTCCCAGGGTCCTTTAGGAGAGACCCAGTACTTC
>TRBJ2-1|TRBD2|NA|TRBV5-1
CASSFYREVPNEQFF
TGCGCCAGCAGCTTTTACCGGGAGGTCCCCAATGAGCAGTTCTTC
>TRBJ2-1|TRBD2|NA|TRBV9
CASSERPPLAGGDEQFF
TGTGCCAGCAGCGAGAGGCCCCCGCTAGCGGGAGGCGATGAGCAGTTCTTC
>TRBJ2-5|NA|NA|TRBV7-9
CASSSPLQETQYF
TGTGCCAGCAGTTCCCCCCTCCAAGAGACCCAGTACTTC
>TRBJ2-2|NA|NA|TRBV19
CASSKQGRGGELFF
TGTGCCAGTTCCAAACAGGGACGAGGCGGGGAGCTGTTTTTT
>TRBJ1-2|TRBD1|NA|TRBV30
CAWVGTGGVNYGYTF
TGTGCCTGGGTCGGGACAGGGGGCGTAAACTATGGCTACACCTTC
>TRBJ1-5|TRBD1|few|TRBV19
CASSAGDRGYSNQPQHF
TGTGCCAGTAGTGCCGGGGACAGGGGTTATAGCAATCAGCCCCAGCATTTT
>TRBJ2-5|TRBD2|once|TRBV4-3
CASSWGLAGPQETQYF
TGCGCCAGCAGCTGGGGACTAGCGGGGCCCCAAGAGACCCAGTACTTC
>TRBJ1-2|TRBD1|NA|TRBV29-1
CSAPTGDNYGYTF
TGCAGCGCACCGACAGGGGACAACTATGGCTACACCTTC
>TRBJ2-7|TRBD1|NA|TRBV6-6
CASSWGQGYEQYF
TGTGCCAGCAGTTGGGGACAGGGGTACGAGCAGTACTTC
>TRBJ2-7|TRBD2|NA|TRBV18
CASSPGTSGSRYEQYF
TGTGCCAGCTCACCTGGGACTAGCGGGAGTCGGTACGAGCAGTACTTC
>TRBJ2-7|TRBD1|NA|TRBV5-1
CASSTGTGLGVYEQYF
TGCGCCAGCAGCACCGGGACAGGGCTGGGGGTCTACGAGCAGTACTTC
>TRBJ2-7|TRBD2|few|TRBV28
CASSQGLAGSYEQYF
TGTGCCAGCAGTCAGGGACTAGCGGGATCCTACGAGCAGTACTTC
>TRBJ2-7|TRBD1|few|TRBV5-1
CASSLRTGDEQYF
TGCGCCAGCAGCTTAAGGACAGGGGACGAGCAGTACTTC
>TRBJ1-5|TRBD1|NA|TRBV2
CASSEAQGNQPQHF
TGTGCCAGCAGCGAAGCACAGGGGAATCAGCCCCAGCATTTT
>TRBJ2-7|TRBD2|NA|TRBV7-3
CASSLTGGYEQYF
TGTGCCAGCAGCTTAACCGGGGGGTACGAGCAGTACTTC
>TRBJ2-7|NA|NA|TRBV6-1
CASSEGSGVYEQYF
TGTGCCAGCAGTGAAGGGTCGGGGGTTTACGAGCAGTACTTC
>TRBJ1-5|NA|NA|TRBV5-8
CASSPGVTNQPQHF
TGTGCCAGCAGCCCTGGAGTTACCAATCAGCCCCAGCATTTT
>TRBJ2-5|NA|once|TRBV4-3
CASSQTTARPQETQYF
TGCGCCAGCAGCCAAACGACAGCGAGGCCCCAAGAGACCCAGTACTTC
>TRBJ1-4|NA|few|TRBV7-2
CASSFQGVDEKLFF
TGTGCCAGCAGCTTTCAAGGGGTGGATGAAAAACTGTTTTTT
>TRBJ2-7|NA|NA|TRBV25-1
CASVGSTYEQYF
TGTGCCAGCGTCGGGAGCACCTACGAGCAGTACTTC
>TRBJ2-1|NA|NA|TRBV7-9
CASSSVLGGSYNEQFF
TGTGCCAGCAGCTCCGTCCTTGGGGGGAGCTACAATGAGCAGTTCTTC
>TRBJ2-2|TRBD1|few|TRBV11-3
CASSPWDRANTGELFF
TGTGCCAGCAGCCCATGGGACAGGGCGAACACCGGGGAGCTGTTTTTT
>TRBJ2-7|TRBD2|NA|TRBV7-9
CSSSRLAGPPYEQYF
TGTTCCAGCAGCCGACTAGCGGGACCACCCTACGAGCAGTACTTC
>TRBJ2-5|NA|NA|TRBV5-1
CASSTGGLQETQYF
TGCGCCAGCAGCACTGGAGGCCTTCAAGAGACCCAGTACTTC
>TRBJ2-7|TRBD1|NA|TRBV4-1
CASSQGQGLYEQYF
TGCGCCAGCAGCCAGGGACAGGGCTTGTACGAGCAGTACTTC
>TRBJ1-4|TRBD1|NA|TRBV7-9
CASSLDREKLFF
TGTGCCAGCAGCCTGGACAGGGAAAAACTGTTTTTT
>TRBJ2-7|TRBD2|few|TRBV6-5
CASRPRLAGYYEQYF
TGTGCCAGCCGACCCCGACTAGCGGGATACTACGAGCAGTACTTC
>TRBJ2-7|NA|NA|TRBV10-1
CASSEGQVSYEQYF
TGCGCCAGCAGTGAGGGCCAGGTATCCTACGAGCAGTACTTC
>TRBJ2-4|TRBD1|NA|TRBV6-1
CASSERKGASNIQYF
TGTGCCAGCAGTGAAAGGAAGGGGGCGTCAAACATTCAGTACTTC
>TRBJ1-1|NA|few|TRBV6-5
CASSYLAPNTEAFF
TGTGCCAGCAGTTACTTAGCACCGAACACTGAAGCTTTCTTT
>TRBJ2-3|NA|NA|TRBV14
CASSNTGGDTQYF
TGTGCCAGCAGTAACACCGGGGGAGATACGCAGTATTTT
>TRBJ1-1|TRBD1|NA|TRBV6-6
CASHRGENTEAFF
TGTGCCAGCCACAGGGGGGAGAACACTGAAGCTTTCTTT
>TRBJ2-1|TRBD2|NA|TRBV9
CASSVSTSGRPSGEQFF
TGTGCCAGCAGCGTTTCGACTAGCGGGAGGCCGAGTGGGGAGCAGTTCTTC
>TRBJ1-4|TRBD1|NA|TRBV10-1
CASKSGTGNEKLFF
TGCGCCAGCAAGTCTGGGACAGGAAATGAAAAACTGTTTTTT
>TRBJ1-3|TRBD1|NA|TRBV18
CASSTGQGMSSGNTIYF
TGTGCCAGCTCAACTGGACAGGGAATGAGCTCTGGAAACACCATATATTTT
>TRBJ1-5|NA|few|TRBV6-5
CASRGQGWGPQHF
TGTGCCAGCAGGGGGCAGGGCTGGGGGCCCCAGCATTTT